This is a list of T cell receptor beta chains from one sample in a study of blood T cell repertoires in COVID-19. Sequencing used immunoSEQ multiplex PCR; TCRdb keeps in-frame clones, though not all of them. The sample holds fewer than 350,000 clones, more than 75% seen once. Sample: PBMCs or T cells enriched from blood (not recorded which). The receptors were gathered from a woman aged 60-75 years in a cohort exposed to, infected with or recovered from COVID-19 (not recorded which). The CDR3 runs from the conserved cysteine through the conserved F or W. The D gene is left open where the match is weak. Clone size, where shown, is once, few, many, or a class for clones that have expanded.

CATSRDDLLAGAPETQYF,TGTGCCACCAGCAGAGATGATTTGCTAGCGGGAGCCCCAGAGACCCAGTACTTC,TRBD2,TRBV15,TRBJ2-5,.
CASSRDRGASYEQFF,TGTGCCAGCAGCCGTGACAGGGGGGCGTCCTATGAGCAGTTCTTC,TRBD1,TRBV7-2,TRBJ2-1,.
CASSFGGIPNYGYTF,TGTGCCAGCAGCTTCGGAGGGATTCCTAACTATGGCTACACCTTC,.,TRBV7-8,TRBJ1-2,.
CASSLPGQGSNQPQHF,TGTGCCAGCAGTTTACCGGGACAGGGAAGCAATCAGCCCCAGCATTTT,TRBD1,TRBV28,TRBJ1-5,.
CASSRQGANEQYF,TGTGCCAGCAGTAGACAGGGGGCAAACGAGCAGTACTTC,TRBD1,TRBV6-5,TRBJ2-7,.
CASSPALNEQYF,TGTGCCAGCTCACCAGCACTGAACGAGCAGTACTTC,.,TRBV18,TRBJ2-7,.
CASSATGLGSGANVLTF,TGTGCCAGCAGCGCTACAGGGCTTGGCTCTGGGGCCAACGTCCTGACTTTC,.,TRBV7-3,TRBJ2-6,.
CASSFDRAGALEKLFF,TGTGCCAGCAGTTTTGATAGGGCAGGGGCGTTGGAGAAACTGTTTTTT,.,TRBV28,TRBJ1-4,.
CASSLVASGGMYEQYF,TGTGCCAGCAGCTTAGTTGCGAGCGGGGGGATGTACGAGCAGTACTTC,TRBD2,TRBV7-2,TRBJ2-7,.
CASSLAVGKYNEQFF,TGTGCCAGCAGCTTAGCGGTGGGCAAGTACAATGAGCAGTTCTTC,.,TRBV7-2,TRBJ2-1,.
CARTGEREQYF,TGTGCCAGGACAGGGGAGCGCGAGCAGTACTTC,TRBD1,TRBV19,TRBJ2-7,.
CASSLALAASYNEQFF,TGCGCCAGCAGCTTGGCACTAGCGGCCTCCTACAATGAGCAGTTCTTC,TRBD2,TRBV5-1,TRBJ2-1,.
CASSLPGGGAGEQYF,TGTGCCAGCAGTCTGCCTGGCGGGGGGGCAGGCGAGCAGTACTTC,TRBD2,TRBV28,TRBJ2-7,.
CASTIGAGYPPLHF,TGTGCCAGTACCATCGGAGCAGGGTATCCACCCCTCCACTTT,.,TRBV19,TRBJ1-6,.
CSVHTGSGELFF,TGCAGCGTTCATACAGGGTCAGGGGAGCTGTTTTTT,.,TRBV29-1,TRBJ2-2,.
CASSQDLGKQPQHF,TGCGCCAGCAGCCAAGATCTAGGCAAACAGCCCCAGCATTTT,.,TRBV4-3,TRBJ1-5,.
CASSVDLAGELFF,TGTGCCAGCAGCGTAGACTTGGCCGGGGAGCTGTTTTTT,.,TRBV9,TRBJ2-2,.
CSVGAGEMTDTQYF,TGCAGCGTTGGGGCGGGGGAGATGACAGATACGCAGTATTTT,TRBD2,TRBV29-1,TRBJ2-3,once
CVPPPTGGRSYEQYF,TGTGTCCCGCCCCCGACAGGGGGCAGGTCCTACGAGCAGTACTTC,TRBD1,TRBV7-9,TRBJ2-7,.
CASSTLGQMNTEAFF,TGTGCCAGCAGCACCTTGGGACAGATGAACACTGAAGCTTTCTTT,TRBD1,TRBV9,TRBJ1-1,.
CASRAYRGPWVQPQHF,TGTGCCAGCAGAGCCTACAGGGGGCCCTGGGTTCAGCCCCAGCATTTT,TRBD1,TRBV6-4,TRBJ1-5,.
CAISAGLAGETQYF,TGTGCCATCAGTGCGGGACTAGCGGGAGAGACCCAGTACTTC,TRBD2,TRBV10-3,TRBJ2-5,.
CASSFGGNTEAFF,TGTGCCAGCAGTTTTGGAGGGAACACTGAAGCTTTCTTT,.,TRBV27,TRBJ1-1,.